The sequence of this T cell receptor (beta chain) was determined in a study of type 1 regulatory T cells. Study-wide context: An in vitro protocol generated T-allo10, a Tr1-enriched, alloantigen-specific CD4 T cell product.

TCRdb redid the calling of the reads with MiXCR, one entry per CDR3 protein. The sample contains approximately 90,000 distinct CDR3 sequences, roughly 31% of which appear only once. The TCR was taken from a human donor in good health. The specimen was CD4+ T cells, either the whole sample or a sorted fraction (not recorded which).

The CDR3: CASRNNINRAASTDTQYF. Written as DNA, the CDR3 is TGTGCCAGCAGAAACAACATTAACAGGGCCGCGAGCACAGATACGCAGTATTTT. The rearrangement links TRBV6-2 or TRBV6-3 to TRBJ2-3; weak D call: TRBD1 (6 bases). Germline loops: CDR1 MNHEY, CDR2 SVGEGT. The ends were cut back, 6 bases at V and 0 bases at J, with 22 bases in the middle. This CDR3 contains 18 residues.